This T cell receptor (beta chain) was recorded in a study of blood T cell repertoires in COVID-19. Whole-study context: The origin of the acute and convalescent COVID-19 samples was the United States, Italy and Spain.

The V end lost 4 bases, the J end lost 9 bases, and 18 bases lay between the germline ends. Germline lookup yields CDR1 WNHNN and CDR2 SYGVQD (reference sequence). The CDR3 has 14 amino acids. Using immunoSEQ multiplex PCR, the repertoire was profiled, and TCRdb retains in-frame clones only, with some absent. The sample carries fewer than 140,000 clones, 71% recorded once. V and J are TRBV10-1 and TRBJ1-2, with D maybe TRBD1 (6 bases). This TCR derives from a human donor with acute or convalescent COVID-19. The donor label of this sample is uncertain. Sequenced input: peripheral blood. CDR3 loop: CASSVRGLADSYTF. The CDR3 DNA sequence: TGCGCCAGCAGTGTGCGGGGGCTCGCTGATAGCTACACCTTC.